Below are 25 T cell receptor beta chains sequenced from a single sample in a study of T cell responses to AZD1222 COVID-19 vaccine. Produced via immunoSEQ multiplex PCR; TCRdb's table is partial and in-frame only. In the table there are around 130,000 clones, 80% to 90% of which are singletons. The sequencing here drew on peripheral blood, taken 28 days after the second AZD1222 dose. The receptors derive from an adult who received the AZD1222 COVID-19 vaccine.

This chain uses TRBV6-5 with TRBJ1-4, with D perhaps matching TRBD1 (5 bases). Germline-derived CDR1 and CDR2 are MNHEY and SVGAGI. The CDR3 loop spans 14 amino acids. V lost 4 bases to trimming and J lost 8 bases, with 14 bases between them. DNA for the CDR3: TGTGCCAGCAGTTCCGGGGGGGTCGGAGAAAAACTGTTTTTT. Translation: CASSSGGVGEKLFF.

The chain has TRBV4-2 and TRBJ2-1; D gene uncertain. Trimming left V 1 base short and J 5 bases short, with 9 bases between. The CDR3 runs to 14 residues. Looked up from germline, CDR1 is LGHNA and CDR2 is YNFKEQ. CDR3 DNA sequence: TGTGCCAGCAGCCAAGGGACGGCCCACAATGAGCAGTTCTTC. It encodes CASSQGTAHNEQFF.

The J gene is TRBJ2-5, the V gene TRBV6-5; 7 positions match TRBD1. Germline loops: CDR1 MNHEY, CDR2 SVGAGI. The CDR3 is 13 residues long. The ends lost 10 bases at V and 1 base at J; junction bases unmatched: 6. This chain's CDR3 is CAIAPGGQETQYF. The CDR3 DNA sequence: TGTGCCATTGCCCCAGGGGGCCAAGAGACCCAGTACTTC.

The chain links TRBV5-4 to TRBJ2-1, with D hard to call. The CDR3 spans 13 residues. Trimming pared 3 bases from V and 10 bases from J, leaving 14 bases between. The germline gives CDR1 SGHNT, CDR2 YYREEE (reference sequence). CDR3 protein: CASSSRINGEQFF. The CDR3 bases are TGTGCCAGCAGCTCAAGAATAAATGGCGAGCAGTTCTTC.

The CDR3 sequence: CASSQEWTGLRGSYNSPLHF. Written as DNA, the CDR3 is TGTGCCAGCAGCCAAGAATGGACGGGTCTACGTGGCTCCTATAATTCACCCCTCCACTTT. The V and J genes are TRBV4-2 and TRBJ1-6; no firm D call. The CDR3 is 20 residues long. CDR1 and CDR2 (germline): LGHNA, YNFKEQ. V lost 0 bases and J lost 0, with 18 bases in between.

This clone was seen a single time. CDR3 nucleotide sequence: TGTGCCAGCAGCTTAAAGGATTCACCCCTCCACTTT. Translation gives CASSLKDSPLHF. This sequence joins TRBV7-8 and TRBJ1-6; D is unclear. CDR3 length: 12 residues. Looked up from germline, CDR1 is SGHVS and CDR2 is FQNEAQ. V gave up 2 bases and J gave up 8 bases, with 4 bases separating them.

This clone was picked up a small number of times. The V call is TRBV19, the J call TRBJ1-5; 8 nucleotides align to TRBD1. Trimming removed 0 bases from V and 6 bases from J; junction bases left unmatched: 4. Germline values: CDR1 LNHDA, CDR2 SQIVND (reference sequence). The CDR3 runs to 15 residues. CDR3 in amino acids: CASSIEPGGTQPQHF. For the CDR3, the DNA is TGTGCCAGTAGTATAGAGCCAGGGGGCACTCAGCCCCAGCATTTT.

The chain recombines TRBV11-3 with TRBJ2-7; D gene ambiguous. The CDR3 is made up of 14 amino acids. The germline CDR1 and CDR2 sequences are SGHNT and YENEEA. Trimming cost V 5 bases and J 0 bases, with 11 bases left between them. The CDR3 is CASSQDSRSYEQYF. The CDR3 DNA reads TGTGCCAGCAGCCAAGACTCCCGCTCCTACGAGCAGTACTTC.

This clone occurred once. The chain joins TRBV10-3 to TRBJ2-1, with D perhaps being TRBD1 or TRBD2 (6 bases each). Germline CDR1 is ENHRY and CDR2 is SYGVKD. This CDR3 is 16 amino acids long. V gave up 0 bases and J gave up 9 bases, with 18 bases separating them. The CDR3 region is CAISESQGSVGSEQFF. CDR3 coding DNA: TGTGCCATCAGTGAGTCTCAGGGGTCGGTCGGGAGTGAGCAGTTCTTC.

As to this clone: In the same sample, other DNA sequences code for this CDR3. The rearrangement links TRBV5-1 to TRBJ2-3, with no clear D. Germline CDR1 SGHRS, CDR2 YFSETQ. Trimming cost V 5 bases and J 4 bases, with 14 bases left between them. The CDR3 is made up of 14 amino acids. CDR3 loop: CASSSVGPPDTQYF. The CDR3 DNA reads as TGCGCCAGCAGTTCCGTTGGGCCCCCAGATACGCAGTATTTT.

This clone was seen more than once but under ten times. This sequence joins TRBV10-3 and TRBJ2-3; a weak D match, TRBD2 (5 bases). CDR1 is ENHRY, CDR2 SYGVKD, per germline. The CDR3 covers 13 residues. Deletions cut 0 bases from V and 8 bases from J, with 9 bases between. In DNA form, the CDR3 reads TGTGCCATCAGTGAGTCGAGAGGACTTACGCAGTATTTT. Its translation: CAISESRGLTQYF.

The sample holds one count of this clone. This chain uses TRBV9 with TRBJ1-4; 9 bases map to TRBD1. After removal of 0 bases from V and 0 bases from J, the junction contained 9 bases not matched to a gene. The CDR3 sequence is 19 residues long. Germline lookup yields CDR1 SGDLS and CDR2 YYNGEE. The DNA for the CDR3 is TGTGCCAGCAGCGTAGGGGACAGGGTATATCGGGCAACTAATGAAAAACTGTTTTTT. Its translation is CASSVGDRVYRATNEKLFF. Supplemented by reference TRBV9 and TRBJ1-4, the full variable domain reads DSGVTQTPKHLITATGQRVTLRCSPRSGDLSVYWYQQSLDQGLQFLIQYYNGEERAKGNILERFSAQQFPDLHSELNLSSLELGDSALYFCASSVGDRVYRATNEKLFFGSGTQLSVL.

The chain recombines TRBV7-2 with TRBJ2-7, with TRBD2 matching 11 bases. From germline, CDR1 is SGHTA and CDR2 FQGNSA. The V gene end was trimmed by 5 bases and the J gene end by 4 bases; junction bases not matched to a gene: 7. This CDR3 has 15 residues. The CDR3 bases are TGTGCCAGCAGCCCCTCCGGGACTAGCGGATACGAGCAGTACTTC. Its protein is CASSPSGTSGYEQYF.

The J gene is TRBJ1-3, the V gene TRBV3-1 (or the pseudogene TRBV3-2); D remains ambiguous. V was cut by 1 base and J by 2 bases, with 9 bases left in between. Germline V gives CDR1 LGHDT, CDR2 YNNKEL (reference sequence). This CDR3 contains 15 residues. CDR3 sequence reads: CASSQVGGTGNTIYF. DNA of the CDR3: TGTGCCAGCAGCCAAGTAGGAGGGACTGGAAACACCATATATTTT.

The CDR3 loop reads CASSEQGGGNTIYF. DNA of the CDR3: TGCGCCAGCAGCGAACAGGGTGGTGGAAACACCATATATTTT. V is TRBV5-1 and J is TRBJ1-3; TRBD1 might be the D (6 bases). There are 14 residues in the CDR3. The V gene lost 4 bases and the J gene lost 3 bases, with 11 bases spanning the gap. The V gene's germline CDR1 is SGHRS and CDR2 YFSETQ. The full variable domain, with the rest looked up from reference TRBV5-1 and TRBJ1-3, is KAGVTQTPRYLIKTRGQQVTLSCSPISGHRSVSWYQQTPGQGLQFLFEYFSETQRNKGNFPGRFSGRQFSNSRSEMNVSTLELGDSALYLCASSEQGGGNTIYFGEGSWLTVV.

V usage is TRBV27 and J usage is TRBJ2-5, with D possibly being TRBD1 or TRBD2 (6 bases each). V lost 5 bases and J 5 bases, leaving 15 bases between the germline ends. CDR3 length: 14 residues. Germline V gene sequence: CDR1 MNHEY, CDR2 SMNVEV (reference sequence). The CDR3 nucleotides read TGTGCCAGCAGTAGGGGGGCCCGGGGGGAGACCCAGTACTTC. Residues: CASSRGARGETQYF.

This chain links TRBV7-6 with TRBJ1-4; D is possibly TRBD1 (6 bases). Germline V gene sequence: CDR1 SGHVS, CDR2 FNYEAQ. CDR3 size: 16 residues. Trimming removed 3 bases from V and 8 bases from J, with 19 bases in between. CDR3 sequence (DNA): TGTGCCAGCAGCTTTAAGACAGGAGGGGTCCGGGAAAAACTGTTTTTT. Its protein is CASSFKTGGVREKLFF.

The genes are TRBV7-8 and TRBJ2-1, with 10 nucleotides matching TRBD2. The germline CDR1 and CDR2 sequences are SGHVS and FQNEAQ. V lost 0 bases to trimming and J lost 1 base; unmatched junction nucleotides: 12. The CDR3 runs to 20 residues. DNA of the CDR3: TGTGCCAGCAGCTTAGCTTGGACTAGCGGAGGCCCAAAGTCCTACAATGAGCAGTTCTTC. The encoded protein is CASSLAWTSGGPKSYNEQFF.

A few counts support this clone. This sequence joins TRBV6-5 and TRBJ1-4; possibly TRBD1 for D (5 bases). The V and J ends lost 0 bases and 8 bases respectively, with 13 bases between them. The CDR3 loop spans 15 amino acids. Germline CDR1 is MNHEY and CDR2 is SVGAGI. CDR3 sequence reads: CASSYSYRSDEKLFF. The CDR3, as DNA: TGTGCCAGCAGTTACTCCTACAGGTCGGACGAAAAACTGTTTTTT.

The chain links TRBV9 to TRBJ1-3, with D possibly matching TRBD1 (5 bases). V lost 0 bases to trimming and J lost 0 bases, with 7 bases between them. Germline V gives CDR1 SGDLS, CDR2 YYNGEE. The CDR3 spans 15 residues. The CDR3 spells CASSVAGFSGNTIYF. In nucleotides, the CDR3 is TGTGCCAGCAGCGTAGCAGGGTTCTCTGGAAACACCATATATTTT.

This clone was counted between two and nine times. V is TRBV7-6 and J is TRBJ2-7, with D maybe TRBD2 (7 bases). The CDR3 covers 15 residues. Trimming took off 4 bases at V and 1 base at J, with 14 bases between the two ends. Germline CDR1 SGHVS, CDR2 FNYEAQ. The CDR3 DNA is TGTGCCAGCAGCTGGGGCGGGGGACAATCCTACGAGCAGTACTTC. Protein product: CASSWGGGQSYEQYF.

This chain joins TRBV5-4 and TRBJ2-3; D possibly corresponds to TRBD2 (6 bases). Germline V gives CDR1 SGHNT, CDR2 YYREEE (reference sequence). This CDR3 region has 15 residues. The germline V and J ends were trimmed by 4 bases and 2 bases, with 14 bases remaining between them. This CDR3 is CASSIKLAVTDTQYF. In nucleotides, the CDR3 is TGTGCCAGCAGCATAAAACTAGCAGTCACAGATACGCAGTATTTT.

The gene calls are TRBV5-1 and TRBJ1-4, with 9 positions matching TRBD1. Germline V gene data show CDR1 as SGHRS and CDR2 as YFSETQ. The J segment lost 8 bases and the V segment lost 0 bases, leaving 2 bases of the junction unmatched. The CDR3 has 14 residues. DNA of the CDR3: TGCGCCAGCAGCTTGGGGACAGGGGAGGAAAAACTGTTTTTT. Its translation is CASSLGTGEEKLFF.

The chain recombines TRBV19 with TRBJ1-5, with 8 bases lining up with TRBD1. From germline, CDR1 is LNHDA and CDR2 SQIVND (reference sequence). Unmatched junction bases numbered 8, after V lost 0 bases and J lost 4 bases. CDR3 length: 17 residues. CDR3 protein: CASSIDADRGLNQPQHF. CDR3 nucleotides: TGTGCCAGTAGTATAGACGCTGACAGGGGATTAAATCAGCCCCAGCATTTT.

The CDR3 DNA reads TGCGCCAGCAGATACCCGGTAAGGACAGGGGGCTATAATTCACCCCTCCACTTT. It specifies CASRYPVRTGGYNSPLHF. The J gene is TRBJ1-6, the V gene TRBV23-1; 10 bases align to TRBD1. TRBV23-1 is classed as an ORF, of uncertain function. J was trimmed by 3 bases and V by 6 bases; bases with no gene match: 11. CDR3 length: 18 amino acids.